Listed below are T cell receptor beta chains from one sample, sequenced in a study of blood T cell repertoires in COVID-19. TCRdb's table, derived via immunoSEQ multiplex PCR, lists solely in-frame clones and lacks some. This sample has 250,000 to 350,000 clones, with about nine tenths found just once. Sequences were obtained from peripheral blood. These receptors were obtained from a woman aged 25 to 39 with COVID-19, enrolled during active disease. Both conserved end residues are part of each CDR3. Each record gives: clone size, V gene, D gene, J gene, CDR3 DNA, CDR3 protein. D genes are given only for firm matches. A clone size is listed for some rows: how often the clone was seen (once, few, many), or a class if it is expanded.

abundance: .; v_gene: TRBV5-1; d_gene: .; j_gene: TRBJ1-2; CDR3nt: TGCGCCAGCAGCTTTTCCCTCTACAGCTATGGCTACACCTTC; CDR3aa: CASSFSLYSYGYTF
abundance: .; v_gene: TRBV27; d_gene: TRBD2; j_gene: TRBJ2-2; CDR3nt: TGTGCCAGCAGTACTTCTAGCGGGGTAAACACCGGGGAGCTGTTTTTT; CDR3aa: CASSTSSGVNTGELFF
abundance: once; v_gene: TRBV10-3; d_gene: .; j_gene: TRBJ2-7; CDR3nt: TGTGCCATCAGTGAGTCAAGCGGACGGAGGTCCTACGAGCAGTACTTC; CDR3aa: CAISESSGRRSYEQYF
abundance: .; v_gene: TRBV29-1; d_gene: .; j_gene: TRBJ2-1; CDR3nt: TGCAGCCTCGTGGTTTCCGGGGATGAGCAGTTCTTC; CDR3aa: CSLVVSGDEQFF
abundance: .; v_gene: TRBV3-1/TRBV3-2; d_gene: .; j_gene: TRBJ2-5; CDR3nt: TGTGCCAGCAGCCAAAGGAGAGGCAGACAAGAGACCCAGTACTTC; CDR3aa: CASSQRRGRQETQYF
abundance: .; v_gene: TRBV5-1; d_gene: .; j_gene: TRBJ2-7; CDR3nt: TGCGCCAGCAGCTTCGGACAGCACTACGAGCAGTACTTC; CDR3aa: CASSFGQHYEQYF
abundance: .; v_gene: TRBV25-1; d_gene: .; j_gene: TRBJ1-6; CDR3nt: TGTGCCAGCAGTGAACCGCCGGGACCCCTCCACTTT; CDR3aa: CASSEPPGPLHF
abundance: .; v_gene: TRBV2; d_gene: TRBD1; j_gene: TRBJ2-1; CDR3nt: TGTGCCAGCAGTCCTCGGACAGGTTACAATGAGCAGTTCTTC; CDR3aa: CASSPRTGYNEQFF
abundance: .; v_gene: TRBV5-1; d_gene: TRBD2; j_gene: TRBJ2-2; CDR3nt: TGCGCCAGCAGCTTTATAGCGGGTTCGAACACCGGGGAGCTGTTTTTT; CDR3aa: CASSFIAGSNTGELFF
abundance: .; v_gene: TRBV9; d_gene: .; j_gene: TRBJ1-1; CDR3nt: TGTGCCAGCAGGGAAAAATGGAGAGCGAACACTGAAGCTTTCTTT; CDR3aa: CASREKWRANTEAFF
abundance: once; v_gene: TRBV19; d_gene: .; j_gene: TRBJ1-4; CDR3nt: TGTGCCAGTAGTATATCCGGGAATGAAAAACTGTTTTTT; CDR3aa: CASSISGNEKLFF
abundance: .; v_gene: TRBV6-5; d_gene: TRBD1; j_gene: TRBJ1-1; CDR3nt: TGTGCCAGCAGCCCCGAAGGGACAGCAAAAGCCGAAGCTTTCTTT; CDR3aa: CASSPEGTAKAEAFF
abundance: .; v_gene: TRBV19; d_gene: TRBD1; j_gene: TRBJ1-5; CDR3nt: TGTGCCGGTACCAAGGCCAGGGGGCGACAGCCCCAGCATTTT; CDR3aa: CAGTKARGRQPQHF
abundance: .; v_gene: TRBV7-9; d_gene: TRBD1; j_gene: TRBJ2-5; CDR3nt: TGTGCCAGTAGACAGGGGTCCGGCGAGACCCAGTACTTC; CDR3aa: CASRQGSGETQYF
abundance: .; v_gene: TRBV7-9; d_gene: .; j_gene: TRBJ2-2; CDR3nt: TGTGCCAGCAGCTTAGGACTACCTAACACCGGGGAGCTGTTTTTT; CDR3aa: CASSLGLPNTGELFF
abundance: .; v_gene: TRBV27; d_gene: TRBD2; j_gene: TRBJ2-2; CDR3nt: TGTGCCAGCGGTGATGGGACTAGCGGGATTGGCGGGGAGCTGTTTTTT; CDR3aa: CASGDGTSGIGGELFF
abundance: .; v_gene: TRBV7-8; d_gene: .; j_gene: TRBJ1-1; CDR3nt: TGTGCCAGCAGCTTAGAAGGCCCGGACAATCTCCCCAACACTGAAGCTTTCTTT; CDR3aa: CASSLEGPDNLPNTEAFF
abundance: .; v_gene: TRBV24-1; d_gene: .; j_gene: TRBJ2-7; CDR3nt: TGTGCCACCAGTGATTCTTTGTCAGGTCTCGAGCAGTACTTC; CDR3aa: CATSDSLSGLEQYF
abundance: .; v_gene: TRBV10-3; d_gene: .; j_gene: TRBJ1-1; CDR3nt: TGTGCCACATCGGACATAACTTACACTGAAGCTTTCTTT; CDR3aa: CATSDITYTEAFF
abundance: .; v_gene: TRBV2; d_gene: TRBD2; j_gene: TRBJ2-7; CDR3nt: TGTGCCAGCAGTGAAGGACTAGCGGGAGTAGAGCAGTACTTC; CDR3aa: CASSEGLAGVEQYF
abundance: .; v_gene: TRBV5-1; d_gene: TRBD1; j_gene: TRBJ1-2; CDR3nt: TGCGCCAGCAGCATAAAGGACAGGTCCTACTATGGCTACACCTTC; CDR3aa: CASSIKDRSYYGYTF
abundance: .; v_gene: TRBV30; d_gene: .; j_gene: TRBJ2-1; CDR3nt: TGTGCCTGGAGCCCCGCCAGTTACAATGAGCAGTTCTTC; CDR3aa: CAWSPASYNEQFF
abundance: .; v_gene: TRBV2; d_gene: .; j_gene: TRBJ2-7; CDR3nt: TGTGCCAGCAGTGATCCAGGGCTCTACGAGCAGTACTTC; CDR3aa: CASSDPGLYEQYF
abundance: .; v_gene: TRBV7-8; d_gene: .; j_gene: TRBJ1-1; CDR3nt: TGTGCCAGCAGCTTCCTTTCTGCGTCTGAAGCTTTCTTT; CDR3aa: CASSFLSASEAFF
abundance: .; v_gene: TRBV29-1; d_gene: .; j_gene: TRBJ1-1; CDR3nt: TGCAGCGCCCTAGTCTTTAACACTGAAGCTTTCTTT; CDR3aa: CSALVFNTEAFF
abundance: .; v_gene: TRBV6-2/TRBV6-3; d_gene: TRBD1; j_gene: TRBJ2-3; CDR3nt: TGTGCCAGCAGCTCCCTACAGGGGTTGGATACGCAGTATTTT; CDR3aa: CASSSLQGLDTQYF
abundance: .; v_gene: TRBV5-1; d_gene: TRBD1; j_gene: TRBJ1-2; CDR3nt: TGCGCCAGCAGCTTGGGACAGGGGGTCCACGGCTACACCTTC; CDR3aa: CASSLGQGVHGYTF
abundance: .; v_gene: TRBV11-2; d_gene: .; j_gene: TRBJ1-6; CDR3nt: TGTGCCAGCAGCTTGGGGGGAGGGCATTCACCCCTCCACTTT; CDR3aa: CASSLGGGHSPLHF
abundance: .; v_gene: TRBV7-9; d_gene: .; j_gene: TRBJ2-7; CDR3nt: TGTGCCAGCAGCCCAGGACACACCTACGAGCAGTACTTC; CDR3aa: CASSPGHTYEQYF
abundance: .; v_gene: TRBV3-1/TRBV3-2; d_gene: .; j_gene: TRBJ2-7; CDR3nt: TGTGCCAGCAGCCCTCTAGGAAGGAGCTCCTACGAGCAGTACTTC; CDR3aa: CASSPLGRSSYEQYF
abundance: .; v_gene: TRBV5-1; d_gene: .; j_gene: TRBJ1-1; CDR3nt: TGCGCCAGCAACCCACAGGGAACTTACACTGAAGCTTTCTTT; CDR3aa: CASNPQGTYTEAFF
abundance: .; v_gene: TRBV15; d_gene: TRBD1; j_gene: TRBJ1-2; CDR3nt: TGTGCCACCAGCAGAGATTCCTTTGCAGGGGGCCGGTATGGCTACACCTTC; CDR3aa: CATSRDSFAGGRYGYTF
abundance: .; v_gene: TRBV18; d_gene: TRBD1; j_gene: TRBJ1-6; CDR3nt: TGTGCCAGCTCGCCACGCAAGGGGGCGGAATCACCCCTCCACTTT; CDR3aa: CASSPRKGAESPLHF
abundance: .; v_gene: TRBV27; d_gene: .; j_gene: TRBJ1-1; CDR3nt: TGTGCCAGCAGCATCAGGGACTGGAACACTGAAGCTTTCTTT; CDR3aa: CASSIRDWNTEAFF
abundance: once; v_gene: TRBV20-1; d_gene: .; j_gene: TRBJ1-6; CDR3nt: TGCAGTGCTAGTTCGGCGGGATTGGGGATCTCACCCCTCCACTTT; CDR3aa: CSASSAGLGISPLHF
abundance: .; v_gene: TRBV5-4; d_gene: TRBD1; j_gene: TRBJ1-6; CDR3nt: TGTGCCAGCAGCATTGGACAGGGTGAGGGATCACCCCTCCACTTT; CDR3aa: CASSIGQGEGSPLHF
abundance: .; v_gene: TRBV24-1; d_gene: TRBD1; j_gene: TRBJ2-3; CDR3nt: TGTGCCACCAGTGATTTTAAACAGGGGACAGATACGCAGTATTTT; CDR3aa: CATSDFKQGTDTQYF
abundance: once; v_gene: TRBV27; d_gene: TRBD2; j_gene: TRBJ2-7; CDR3nt: TGTGCCAGCAGTTTGGCTTCTAGCGGGACTTACGAGCAGTACTTC; CDR3aa: CASSLASSGTYEQYF
abundance: .; v_gene: TRBV28; d_gene: .; j_gene: TRBJ1-6; CDR3nt: TGTGCCAGCAGTTTATACTCGGGGCAGGGGAATTCACCCCTCCACTTT; CDR3aa: CASSLYSGQGNSPLHF
abundance: .; v_gene: TRBV6-5; d_gene: TRBD2; j_gene: TRBJ2-5; CDR3nt: TGTGCCAGCAGTTACTCGGCGGGAGGGCGCCAAGAGACCCAGTACTTC; CDR3aa: CASSYSAGGRQETQYF
abundance: .; v_gene: TRBV4-1; d_gene: .; j_gene: TRBJ2-5; CDR3nt: TGCGCCAGCAGCCAAGGGGCGTATCAGACCCAGTACTTC; CDR3aa: CASSQGAYQTQYF
abundance: .; v_gene: TRBV7-3; d_gene: .; j_gene: TRBJ2-3; CDR3nt: TGTGCCAGCAGCTTATCGTTGTTAGATACGCAGTATTTT; CDR3aa: CASSLSLLDTQYF
abundance: .; v_gene: TRBV18; d_gene: TRBD1; j_gene: TRBJ2-1; CDR3nt: TGTGCCAGCTCAACCCTACAGGGGGGATCTGGGAATGAGCAGTTCTTC; CDR3aa: CASSTLQGGSGNEQFF
abundance: .; v_gene: TRBV28; d_gene: .; j_gene: TRBJ2-7; CDR3nt: TGTGCCAGCAGTTTACGGACAAGAGTCTCTCACGAGCAGTACTTC; CDR3aa: CASSLRTRVSHEQYF
abundance: few; v_gene: TRBV6-2/TRBV6-3; d_gene: .; j_gene: TRBJ1-2; CDR3nt: TGTGCCAGCAGTCCGCGGGAGCTAGCATGGGGCTACACCTTC; CDR3aa: CASSPRELAWGYTF
abundance: .; v_gene: TRBV6-5; d_gene: TRBD1; j_gene: TRBJ2-4; CDR3nt: TGTGCCAGCGAGGGACAGGGCTTAGCCAAAAACATTCAGTACTTC; CDR3aa: CASEGQGLAKNIQYF
abundance: .; v_gene: TRBV2; d_gene: .; j_gene: TRBJ2-7; CDR3nt: TGTGCCAGCACTCAACAGGAGTCCTACGAGCAGTACTTC; CDR3aa: CASTQQESYEQYF
abundance: .; v_gene: TRBV15; d_gene: .; j_gene: TRBJ2-7; CDR3nt: TGTGCCACCAGCCTAAGGACATTTGGACCGGAGCAGTACTTC; CDR3aa: CATSLRTFGPEQYF
abundance: .; v_gene: TRBV30; d_gene: .; j_gene: TRBJ1-5; CDR3nt: TGTGCCTGGAGGGGGCCAGGGGGCAATCAGCCCCAGCATTTT; CDR3aa: CAWRGPGGNQPQHF
abundance: .; v_gene: TRBV5-4; d_gene: .; j_gene: TRBJ2-5; CDR3nt: TGTGCCAGCGCTCTATGGGGGGAAGAGACCCAGTACTTC; CDR3aa: CASALWGEETQYF